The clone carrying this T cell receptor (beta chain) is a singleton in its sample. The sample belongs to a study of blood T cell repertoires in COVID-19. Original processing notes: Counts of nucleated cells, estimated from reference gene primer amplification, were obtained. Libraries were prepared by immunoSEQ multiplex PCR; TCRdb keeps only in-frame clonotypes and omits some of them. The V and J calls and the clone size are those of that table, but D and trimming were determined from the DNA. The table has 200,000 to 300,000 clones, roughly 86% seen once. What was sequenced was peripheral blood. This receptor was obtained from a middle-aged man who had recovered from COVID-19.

CDR3 DNA sequence: TGTGCCAGCAGTTTAGGGCCGGGAGGGGAGCAGTACTTC. Amino acids: CASSLGPGGEQYF. V usage is TRBV27 and J usage is TRBJ2-7; 8 bases agree with TRBD2. The trim removed 2 bases at V and 7 bases at J, leaving 4 bases unmatched. Germline lookup yields CDR1 MNHEY and CDR2 SMNVEV (reference sequence). The CDR3 spans 13 residues.